This T cell receptor (beta chain) appears in the sequencing data of a study of blood T cells in healthy people across ages (dated by TCRdb to the mid-2010s). For context, the study as a whole: In model experiments, template switching captured roughly one uniquely barcoded TCR beta cDNA molecule for every two T cells. The study measured age-related changes in TCR beta repertoire diversity using deep sequencing normalized with unique cDNA molecular identifiers. To avoid experimental bias, donors of different ages were distributed randomly across sequencing lanes. Donors were grouped into four age groups: young (average about 15 years), middle-aged (over 35), aged (around 60) and long-lived (approximately 75). For two donors (one aged 18 to 29 and one aged 80 or older), the study analyzed two additional independent replicas of 1 million unique cDNA reads from the same blood draw. Points the paper makes about the study in general: There was a strong correlation between observed TCR beta diversity and the percentage of naive T cells measured by flow cytometry. Estimates of total diversity based on one million sequenced T cells were regarded as lower bounds and as underestimates. Because donor CMV infection status was unknown, age-related changes in expanded clonotypes were potentially confounded. Observed TCR beta diversity per million T cells fell roughly linearly with age, and a significant reduction was already apparent by age around 39. Since profiling was done on bulk unsorted PBMCs, naive and antigen-experienced compartments could not be conclusively compared. Compared with the aged group, the long-lived group had more naive CD4+ T cells, fewer expanded clones and increased TCR diversity, suggesting age selection.

Concerning this clonotype: No antigen is known for it. A much larger clone sits a single nucleotide away, making a read error possible.

The germline V gene yields SGHDT for CDR1 and YYEEEE for CDR2. CDR3 length: 12 amino acids, cysteine to phenylalanine. Left in the record is the CDR3 DNA by itself, 36 bases read in frame from the first base. The donors were 40 or so Caucasian individuals from Russia, aged 6 to 90 years, who were systemically healthy. Approximately 11 milliliters of peripheral blood were drawn from each donor into EDTA-treated Vacutainer tubes. Ficoll-Paque density-gradient centrifugation was used to isolate PBMCs, with at least 7 million per sample. Trizol reagent was used to extract total RNA from the PBMCs, yielding at least 5.5 micrograms per sample. Naive CD45RAhigh/CD27high T cell percentages were measured by flow cytometry on a PBMC aliquot from every donor. Receptor amplification or capture employed 5' RACE. The run used an Illumina HiSeq 2500. A second roughly 7 to 11 cycle PCR used a sample-barcoded 5' primer and a J-beta primer mix. Each TCR beta cDNA molecule received a unique molecular identifier from a template-switch 5' adaptor carrying 12 random nucleotides. Each sample yielded at least 3 million CDR3-containing paired-end reads. First-strand cDNA synthesis was performed from all RNA using the Mint cDNA synthesis kit, with priming by a TRBC-specific oligonucleotide. Following uracil-DNA glycosylase treatment, a first 18-cycle PCR with universal primers M1SS and BC2_uni_R was performed on all cDNA. In the authors' own workflow: Normalization of each sample was performed by random selection of 1 million high-quality reads, each carrying a distinct molecular identifier. Reads with shared molecular identifiers were discarded instead of being binned into consensus sequences. MiTCR, set to a Q25 quality threshold and the strictest error-elimination algorithm, was used for CDR3 identification, clonotype clustering and error correction. Lower-bound total TCR beta diversity was estimated with a nonparametric unseen species model using Euler transformation. TCRdb passed the public sequencing reads through fastp at Q25 and MiXCR, retaining productive beta sequences. Rows are unified per CDR3 protein, each entry keeping the most common DNA and genes. These V and J calls are TCRdb output, not the study's own analysis. The sample data list 1.5 million to 2 million distinct CDR3 sequences, and 28% of these were observed just once. Roughly 8% of the sample goes to the ten largest clones.

Sequenced: blood. The rearranged segments are TRBV5-6 and TRBJ2-1; the D gene assignment is ambiguous. This sequence originates from a woman in her 30s in good health. The CDR3 corresponds to CASSLKYNEQLF. Read as DNA, the sequence is TGTGCCAGCAGCTTGAAATACAATGAGCAGCTCTTC.